The 18 T cell receptor beta chains presented below share a single source sample, sequenced in a study of blood T cell repertoires in COVID-19. TCRdb's table, derived via immunoSEQ multiplex PCR, lists solely in-frame clones and lacks some. The data show 75,000 to 100,000 clones, with approximately 87% seen just once and approximately 7.4% held by the top ten. The sample comprised peripheral blood. The source of these receptors is a human donor with acute or convalescent COVID-19. The donor label of this sample is uncertain.

This clone was counted a few times. CDR3 region: CASRDGRGSSGNTIYF. DNA of the CDR3: TGTGCCAGCAGAGATGGCAGGGGCTCCTCTGGAAACACCATATATTTT. The rearrangement links TRBV27 to TRBJ1-3, with a weak D call TRBD1 (6 bases). V was trimmed by 6 bases and J by 0 bases, leaving 15 bases between them. The CDR3 has 16 residues. The germline V gene encodes CDR1 MNHEY and CDR2 SMNVEV (reference sequence).

The rearrangement joins TRBV5-1 to TRBJ1-1; D not certain. This CDR3 spans 12 amino acids. Germline CDR1 SGHRS, CDR2 YFSETQ. V dropped 1 base and J dropped 7 bases, with 8 bases sitting between them. The CDR3 region is CASSLNVDEAFF. The CDR3 nucleotides read TGCGCCAGCAGCTTGAACGTAGATGAAGCTTTCTTT.

This clone has just one count. The chain carries TRBV19 and TRBJ2-1; 10 bases map to TRBD1. The length of the CDR3 is 17 residues. J gave up 3 bases and V 3 bases, and 8 bases lay outside the gene matches. Germline loops: CDR1 LNHDA, CDR2 SQIVND (reference sequence). CDR3 region: CASSISGQGPIYNEQFF. The DNA for the CDR3 is TGTGCCAGTAGTATTTCGGGACAGGGGCCAATCTACAATGAGCAGTTCTTC.

The CDR3 is CALDRGKKTEAFF. The CDR3 nucleotides read TGTGCCTTGGACAGGGGGAAGAAAACTGAAGCTTTCTTT. The rearrangement joins TRBV30 to TRBJ1-1, with 10 nucleotides matching TRBD1. Germline V CDR1 and CDR2: GTSNPN, SVGIG (reference sequence). Trimming took 7 bases from V and 5 from J; bases not matched to a gene: 7. This CDR3 contains 13 residues.

As to this clone: One end of the junction fails to match germline, which may point to a read error. This rearrangement joins TRBV4-2 to TRBJ2-3, with 8 bases aligning to TRBD1. From germline, CDR1 is LGHNA and CDR2 YNFKEQ. The CDR3 loop spans 17 amino acids. The DNA of the CDR3 is TGTGCCAGCAGCCAAGATGTGGCCAGGGGGCTCACAAATACGCAGTATTTT. As protein: CASSQDVARGLTNTQYF.

This clone turned up a few times. This chain links TRBV5-4 with TRBJ2-1; D possibly corresponds to TRBD2 (5 bases). Per the germline V gene, CDR1 is SGHNT and CDR2 is YYREEE (reference sequence). The V end lost 3 bases, the J end lost 6 bases, and 13 bases lay between the germline ends. The CDR3 is 14 amino acids. In DNA, the CDR3 is TGTGCCAGCAGCTGGCCCCCTCGGGGCAATGAGCAGTTCTTC. This codes for CASSWPPRGNEQFF.

This sequence joins TRBV5-6 and TRBJ1-5, with D tentatively TRBD1 (5 bases). This CDR3 has 15 residues. Trimming left V 0 bases short and J 3 bases short, with 10 bases between. From germline, CDR1 is SGHDT and CDR2 YYEEEE. As DNA, the CDR3 is TGTGCCAGCAGCTTGGCGCGACAGATCAATCAGCCCCAGCATTTT. Protein sequence: CASSLARQINQPQHF.

This chain connects TRBV10-3 to TRBJ2-1; the match to TRBD2 covers 15 bases. Germline CDR1 is ENHRY and CDR2 is SYGVKD. CDR3 length equals 16 residues. The junction had 3 bases not matched to a gene; V was cut back by 2 bases and J by 7 bases. CDR3 protein: CAISERTSGGVNEQFF. CDR3 bases: TGTGCCATCAGTGAGCGGACTAGCGGGGGGGTAAATGAGCAGTTCTTC.

V gene TRBV28 combines with J gene TRBJ1-4; 7 nucleotides agree with TRBD1. V lost 5 bases, J lost 1 base, and 7 bases stayed unmatched. Germline V gene sequence: CDR1 MDHEN, CDR2 SYDVKM. The CDR3 totals 16 residues. The CDR3 DNA follows: TGTGCCAGCAGTCCAGGGGGTCTCGAAACTAATGAAAAACTGTTTTTT. Amino acid sequence: CASSPGGLETNEKLFF.

This chain links TRBV5-1 with TRBJ2-2; D is possibly TRBD2 (7 bases). In germline, CDR1 is SGHRS, CDR2 YFSETQ. Trimming left V 6 bases short and J 6 bases short, with 21 bases between. This CDR3 has 16 amino acids. CDR3 protein: CASTSPPSGGPGELFF. The DNA of the CDR3 is TGCGCCAGCACCTCACCCCCATCGGGGGGCCCCGGGGAGCTGTTTTTT.

J is TRBJ2-7 and V is TRBV7-8; 8 nucleotides agree with TRBD1. After removal of 4 bases from V and 6 bases from J, the junction contained 8 bases not matched to a gene. The CDR3 length is 14 residues. Germline CDR1 reads SGHVS; CDR2 reads FQNEAQ. The CDR3 sequence: CASSSVRTGLEQYF. Written as DNA, the CDR3 is TGTGCCAGCAGCTCCGTAAGGACAGGGCTCGAGCAGTACTTC.

The gene calls are TRBV18 and TRBJ1-6; 8 positions match TRBD1. The J segment lost 6 bases and the V segment lost 3 bases, leaving 1 base of the junction unmatched. This CDR3 has 14 amino acids. The germline V gene encodes CDR1 KGHSH and CDR2 LQKENI. The CDR3 here is CASSPDRGNSPLHF. CDR3 DNA sequence: TGTGCCAGCTCACCCGACAGGGGTAATTCACCCCTCCACTTT.

The chain links TRBV29-1 to TRBJ1-1; TRBD1 might be the D (5 bases). The germline V gene encodes CDR1 SQVTM and CDR2 ANQGSEA. The CDR3 covers 14 residues. Deletions cut 4 bases from V and 1 base from J, with 13 bases between. The CDR3 bases are TGCAGCGTTGTGCTTGGACATACGAACACTGAAGCTTTCTTT. Its protein is CSVVLGHTNTEAFF.

V and J are TRBV5-4 and TRBJ1-2; D is ambiguous. V was pared by 0 bases and J by 4 bases, with 10 bases between. Germline V gene lookup returns CDR1 SGHNT and CDR2 YYREEE (reference sequence). The CDR3 contains 14 residues. The CDR3: CASSLVAATYGYTF. The CDR3 DNA follows: TGTGCCAGCAGCTTGGTAGCAGCCACCTATGGCTACACCTTC.

The chain is built from TRBV5-1 and TRBJ2-2, with a weak D call TRBD2 (6 bases). In germline, CDR1 is SGHRS, CDR2 YFSETQ. The V end lost 7 bases, the J end lost 4 bases, and 11 bases lay between the germline ends. This CDR3 spans 13 amino acids. This CDR3 is CASGGAVTGELFF. CDR3 nucleotides: TGCGCCAGCGGAGGGGCCGTCACCGGGGAGCTGTTTTTT. Based on the CDR3 plus reference TRBV5-1 and TRBJ2-2, the full variable domain is KAGVTQTPRYLIKTRGQQVTLSCSPISGHRSVSWYQQTPGQGLQFLFEYFSETQRNKGNFPGRFSGRQFSNSRSEMNVSTLELGDSALYLCASGGAVTGELFFGEGSRLTVL.

The gene calls are TRBV18 and TRBJ2-5; D uncertain. The CDR3 spans 14 residues. V lost 1 base and J lost 1, with 7 bases in between. Germline V gives CDR1 KGHSH, CDR2 LQKENI. Written as DNA, the CDR3 is TGTGCCAGCTCACCACGGGCAGGCCAAGAGACCCAGTACTTC. It is translated as CASSPRAGQETQYF.

For the CDR3, the DNA is TGTGCCAGCAGCTTAGCCGTGACTCATGGCTACACCTTC. Translated: CASSLAVTHGYTF. The chain couples TRBV7-2 to TRBJ1-2; D is unclear. The CDR3 has 13 amino acids. The V gene lost 0 bases and the J gene lost 6 bases, with 8 bases spanning the gap. CDR1 is SGHTA and CDR2 is FQGNSA in the germline V gene.

V is TRBV11-3 and J is TRBJ2-7; D perhaps matches TRBD1 (6 bases). Between the trimmed V and J ends, which lost 2 bases and 1 base, there was a span of 12 bases. The germline V gene has CDR1 SGHNT and CDR2 YENEEA. The CDR3 loop spans 15 amino acids. CDR3 region: CASSLTRDISYEQYF. Here the CDR3 DNA reads TGTGCCAGCAGCTTAACCCGGGACATTTCCTACGAGCAGTACTTC.